These 9 T cell receptor beta chains share one sample of origin, sequenced in a study of glioma-infiltrating T cells after dendritic cell vaccination. The table came from immunoSEQ multiplex PCR; TCRdb's copy has only in-frame clones and leaves some out. The table shows 90,000 to 110,000 clones, with 90% occurring only once. The time point was: after dendritic cell vaccination, including at tumor progression/relapse. The sample was blood, taken after dendritic cell vaccination. All receptors come from a human donor with glioblastoma.

The rearrangement uses TRBV18 and TRBJ1-5; D remains unclear. V was trimmed by 3 bases and J by 5 bases, leaving 11 bases between them. The CDR3 runs 14 residues. Per germline, CDR1 KGHSH and CDR2 LQKENI. In DNA, the CDR3 is TGTGCCAGCTCACCTGGGCGGGTAGATCAGCCCCAGCATTTT. It translates to CASSPGRVDQPQHF.

The rearrangement links TRBV2 to TRBJ2-5; D unresolved. V lost 6 bases to trimming and J lost 5 bases, with 16 bases between them. The CDR3 loop spans 14 amino acids. Germline-derived CDR1 and CDR2 are SNHLY and FYNNEI. The CDR3 coding sequence is TGTGCCAGCAGGGCAGAGTCGGGTCGGGAGACCCAGTACTTC. It translates to CASRAESGRETQYF.

The V and J genes are TRBV4-2 and TRBJ2-3, with 10 positions matching TRBD2. CDR1 is LGHNA and CDR2 is YNFKEQ in the germline V gene. The trim removed 1 base at V and 3 bases at J, leaving 4 bases unmatched. This CDR3 is 16 amino acids long. Here the CDR3 reads CASSQGASGRTDTQYF. CDR3 DNA sequence: TGTGCCAGCAGCCAAGGTGCTAGCGGGAGAACAGATACGCAGTATTTT.

The V call is TRBV6-5, the J call TRBJ1-1; a possible D gene is TRBD1 (5 bases). V lost 7 bases and J 4 bases, leaving 16 bases between the germline ends. The germline CDR1 and CDR2 sequences are MNHEY and SVGAGI. The CDR3 loop spans 14 amino acids. CDR3 DNA: TGTGCCAGCACTCCCTCAGGGTCACGCACTGAAGCTTTCTTT. It is translated as CASTPSGSRTEAFF.

The J gene is TRBJ1-3, the V gene TRBV6-5; 9 bases align to TRBD1. Germline V gene data show CDR1 as MNHEY and CDR2 as SVGAGI. J lost 0 bases, V lost 3 bases, and 3 bases had no gene match. The CDR3 has 16 residues. CDR3 DNA: TGTGCCAGCAGTTATGGGACAGGGCACTCTGGAAACACCATATATTTT. It specifies CASSYGTGHSGNTIYF.

V gene TRBV28 combines with J gene TRBJ2-1, with TRBD2 matching over 9 bases. J was trimmed by 5 bases and V by 7 bases; bases with no gene match: 9. Germline CDR1 reads MDHEN; CDR2 reads SYDVKM. The CDR3 contains 15 residues. CDR3 residues: CASNLAGGGHNEQFF. CDR3 in DNA: TGTGCCAGCAATCTCGCGGGAGGGGGTCACAATGAGCAGTTCTTC.

This rearrangement joins TRBV12-5 to TRBJ2-6, with no clear D. Trimming took 8 bases from V and 0 from J, leaving 5 bases between them. This CDR3 comprises 13 residues. Germline values: CDR1 LGHNT, CDR2 FRNRAP. The CDR3 protein is CASSISGANVLTF. In DNA, the CDR3 is TGTGCTAGTTCTATCTCTGGGGCCAACGTCCTGACTTTC.

With respect to this clone: At one of its ends the junction is not consistent with the germline gene, which may arise from a read error. The chain carries TRBV9 and TRBJ2-1; TRBD1 might be the D (5 bases). CDR1 is SGDLS, CDR2 YYNGEE, per germline. The CDR3 length is 17 residues. The CDR3 DNA sequence: TGTGCCAGCAGCGTTACCGGGCCTAGGGGTGGGTACAGTGAGCAGTTCTTC. This translates into CASSVTGPRGGYSEQFF.

This chain uses TRBV2 with TRBJ1-4; D remains unclear. Germline V gene sequence: CDR1 SNHLY, CDR2 FYNNEI. V lost 3 bases, J lost 7 bases, and 12 bases lay in between. CDR3 size: 14 residues. For the CDR3, the DNA is TGTGCCAGCAGTGACCTGGCAGGTAGTGAAAAACTGTTTTTT. Its translation: CASSDLAGSEKLFF.